One and the same sample provided the 31 T cell receptor beta chains below, sequenced in a study of cytomegalovirus exposure and HLA in healthy donors. Primers included in the PCR were 60 Vbeta and 13 Jbeta primers. TCRdb keeps only in-frame clones here, not all; method: immunoSEQ multiplex PCR. The table lists some 95,000 clones, less than 75% of them singletons. Sequences were obtained from PBMCs. The receptor set was obtained from a man aged 25-45 years in good health and CMV-seronegative.

This CDR3 reads CATPQGRGAYEQYF. Written as DNA, the CDR3 is TGCGCCACCCCCCAGGGAAGGGGTGCCTACGAGCAGTACTTC. The rearrangement uses TRBV4-1 and TRBJ2-7, with a possible D match to TRBD1 (5 bases). The ends were cut back, 10 bases at V and 2 bases at J, with 18 bases in the middle. The CDR3 spans 14 residues. CDR1 and CDR2 (germline): MGHRA, YSYEKL.

The genes are TRBV6-6 and TRBJ2-3; D is possibly TRBD1 (5 bases). Trimming shortened V by 6 bases and J by 6 bases, and 16 bases separated the two germline ends. The CDR3 loop spans 14 amino acids. Germline V CDR1 and CDR2: MNHNY, SVGAGI (reference sequence). The CDR3 nucleotides read TGTGCCAGCAGGGGGCTCTTGACCCAGGATACGCAGTATTTT. Amino acids: CASRGLLTQDTQYF.

This chain connects TRBV7-2 to TRBJ2-5, with 7 bases matching TRBD1. The CDR3 sequence is 14 residues long. Per the germline V gene, CDR1 is SGHTA and CDR2 is FQGNSA. V gave up 1 base and J gave up 4 bases; unmatched junction bases: 3. CDR3 protein: CASSLVRGRETQYF. The CDR3 nucleotides read TGTGCCAGCAGCTTAGTAAGGGGGCGAGAGACCCAGTACTTC. Variable domain in full (rest from reference TRBV7-2 and TRBJ2-5): GAGVSQSPSNKVTEKGKDVELRCDPISGHTALYWYRQSLGQGLEFLIYFQGNSAPDKSGLPSDRFSAERTGGSVSTLTIQRTQQEDSAVYLCASSLVRGRETQYFGPGTRLLVL.

This clone showed up just a few times. The chain is built from TRBV19 and TRBJ1-6, with 10 positions matching TRBD1. The CDR3 consists of 15 residues. Germline V lookup: CDR1 LNHDA, CDR2 SQIVND (reference sequence). Trimming at V came to 5 bases and at J to 8 bases, leaving 6 bases not matched to a gene. As DNA, the CDR3 is TGTGCCAGTAGTCCGGACAGGGGGATTCATTCACCCCTCCACTTT. This sequence encodes CASSPDRGIHSPLHF.

This rearrangement joins TRBV2 to TRBJ1-1, with 8 bases identical to TRBD1. Unmatched junction bases numbered 10, after V lost 8 bases and J lost 5 bases. The CDR3 is 14 amino acids. Germline V lookup: CDR1 SNHLY, CDR2 FYNNEI. The DNA for the CDR3 is TGTGCCAGCCGATTGGACAGGGAAGTAACTGAAGCTTTCTTT. This gives the protein CASRLDREVTEAFF.

Here the CDR3 DNA reads TGTGCCAGCAGCCCGCGGACTCCTCAAGAGACCCAGTACTTC. Its protein product is CASSPRTPQETQYF. This sequence joins TRBV7-9 and TRBJ2-5, with a weak D call TRBD2 (5 bases). V was pared by 5 bases and J by 2 bases, with 12 bases between. CDR3 length: 14 amino acids. Germline lookup yields CDR1 SEHNR and CDR2 FQNEAQ (reference sequence).

This clone was observed a few times. The chain has TRBV27 and TRBJ1-5, with 10 bases lining up with TRBD1. V trimming: 5 bases; J trimming: 1 base; junction bases outside the gene matches: 5. The CDR3 is 16 amino acids. Germline CDR1 and CDR2: MNHEY and SMNVEV (reference sequence). This CDR3 reads CASSLGTGASNQPQHF. The CDR3 DNA sequence: TGTGCCAGCAGTCTAGGGACAGGGGCCAGCAATCAGCCCCAGCATTTT.

The sample holds one count of this clone. V is TRBV5-8 and J is TRBJ2-7; 9 bases line up with TRBD1. Germline lookup yields CDR1 SGHTS and CDR2 YDEGEE. V gave up 0 bases and J gave up 9 bases; unmatched junction bases: 7. The CDR3 is 14 amino acids. CDR3 sequence: CASSLAGQGRGQYF. The CDR3 DNA reads TGTGCCAGCAGCTTGGCGGGACAGGGTAGAGGGCAGTACTTC.

The J gene is TRBJ2-3, the V gene TRBV4-1; D call uncertain. Germline CDR1 and CDR2: MGHRA and YSYEKL. The CDR3 has 14 amino acids. The V and J ends lost 0 bases and 2 bases respectively, with 6 bases between them. CDR3 sequence: CASSQDAATDTQYF. CDR3 bases: TGCGCCAGCAGCCAAGATGCGGCCACAGATACGCAGTATTTT.

This clone was detected only a few times. V and J are TRBV4-3 and TRBJ1-1; tentatively, D is TRBD1 (6 bases). From germline, CDR1 is LGHNA and CDR2 YSLEER. The CDR3 has 14 residues. The germline V and J ends were trimmed by 3 bases and 0 bases, with 8 bases remaining between them. CDR3 protein: CASSQDSLNTEAFF. DNA for the CDR3: TGCGCCAGCAGCCAGGACAGCTTGAACACTGAAGCTTTCTTT.

This sequence joins TRBV29-1 and TRBJ1-1; TRBD1 matches at 8 bases. J gave up 2 bases and V 7 bases, and 6 bases lay outside the gene matches. Germline V gives CDR1 SQVTM, CDR2 ANQGSEA. The CDR3 covers 13 residues. The DNA of the CDR3 is TGCAGCGGTGGACAGGGCCTAAACACTGAAGCTTTCTTT. It specifies CSGGQGLNTEAFF.

V is TRBV2 and J is TRBJ2-5, with D perhaps TRBD2 (6 bases). This CDR3 spans 13 amino acids. V was clipped by 10 bases and J by 1 base, with 13 bases between them. Looked up from germline, CDR1 is SNHLY and CDR2 is FYNNEI. CDR3 sequence reads: CAIARGLQETQYF. CDR3 nucleotide sequence: TGTGCCATCGCACGGGGACTCCAAGAGACCCAGTACTTC.

The chain joins TRBV9 to TRBJ2-1; 11 bases are shared with TRBD2. CDR1 and CDR2 from the germline V gene are SGDLS and YYNGEE. The CDR3 spans 17 residues. Unmatched junction bases numbered 7, after V lost 0 bases and J lost 5 bases. This CDR3 is CASSVGLAGGLDNEQFF. CDR3 DNA: TGTGCCAGCAGCGTAGGGTTAGCGGGAGGGTTGGACAATGAGCAGTTCTTC. The variable domain in full, completed from reference TRBV9 and TRBJ2-1, reads DSGVTQTPKHLITATGQRVTLRCSPRSGDLSVYWYQQSLDQGLQFLIQYYNGEERAKGNILERFSAQQFPDLHSELNLSSLELGDSALYFCASSVGLAGGLDNEQFFGPGTRLTVL.

The rearrangement joins TRBV29-1 to TRBJ2-7; no clear D. The CDR3 extends over 15 amino acids. Germline CDR1 reads SQVTM; CDR2 reads ANQGSEA. The ends were cut back, 3 bases at V and 0 bases at J, with 15 bases in the middle. Here the CDR3 reads CSVEAEEFSSYEQYF. CDR3 nucleotide sequence: TGCAGCGTTGAGGCCGAGGAGTTTAGCTCCTACGAGCAGTACTTC.

The table lists this clone with a count of one. The chain couples TRBV4-1 to TRBJ2-7; the D gene is possibly TRBD2 (5 bases). V was shortened by 1 base and J by 3 bases, with 16 bases between the two germline ends. CDR3 length: 16 residues. Germline V lookup: CDR1 MGHRA, CDR2 YSYEKL. CDR3 in DNA: TGCGCCAGCAGCCAAGGCAGCGGCCCCCTTAGCTACGAGCAGTACTTC. Translated: CASSQGSGPLSYEQYF.

This sequence joins TRBV10-1 and TRBJ1-1, with TRBD1 as a possible D gene (6 bases). Germline CDR1 is WNHNN and CDR2 is SYGVQD (reference sequence). The CDR3 covers 12 residues. V dropped 5 bases and J dropped 5 bases, with 9 bases sitting between them. This CDR3 is CASSPTGTEAFF. The CDR3 coding sequence is TGCGCCAGCAGTCCAACAGGGACTGAAGCTTTCTTT.

The J gene is TRBJ1-1, the V gene TRBV27; D might be TRBD1 (5 bases). This CDR3 is 15 amino acids long. Deletions cut 7 bases from V and 1 base from J, with 16 bases between. Germline values: CDR1 MNHEY, CDR2 SMNVEV (reference sequence). The CDR3 DNA sequence: TGTGCCAGCACCTTAGGGGAGGGTCAGAACACTGAAGCTTTCTTT. Protein product: CASTLGEGQNTEAFF.

On this clone: This same CDR3 is encoded by further DNA sequences in the sample. The J gene is TRBJ1-1, the V gene TRBV6-1, with TRBD1 as a possible D gene (6 bases). CDR3 size: 15 residues. Germline V gene lookup returns CDR1 MNHNS and CDR2 SASEGT. V was pared by 6 bases and J by 4 bases, with 18 bases between. The CDR3 here is CASSVVAGAVTEAFF. CDR3 nucleotide sequence: TGTGCCAGCAGCGTTGTAGCAGGGGCGGTCACTGAAGCTTTCTTT.

This chain links TRBV19 with TRBJ2-3; tentatively, D is TRBD2 (6 bases). The CDR3 loop spans 14 amino acids. The germline V and J ends were trimmed by 5 bases and 5 bases, with 14 bases remaining between them. Germline CDR1 reads LNHDA; CDR2 reads SQIVND (reference sequence). The CDR3 nucleotides are TGTGCCAGTAGTCCCGCTAGCGTGAGAGATACGCAGTATTTT. Its translation is CASSPASVRDTQYF.

This chain connects TRBV11-3 to TRBJ1-1, with 10 bases fitting TRBD1. Per the germline V gene, CDR1 is SGHNT and CDR2 is YENEEA. The CDR3 runs 15 residues. With 5 bases clipped from V and 8 bases from J, the junction kept 11 bases outside the gene matches. CDR3 bases: TGTGCCAGCAGCCCCCAGACAGGGGGCTACGGAGAAGCTTTCTTT. This gives the protein CASSPQTGGYGEAFF.

The chain links TRBV7-7 to TRBJ2-5, with a possible D match to TRBD2 (6 bases). Trimming removed 4 bases at V and 7 bases at J, with 13 bases between. Germline-derived CDR1 and CDR2 are SSHAT and FNYEAQ (reference sequence). This CDR3 is built from 13 residues. CDR3 loop: CASSSEGGGTQYF. CDR3 in DNA: TGTGCCAGCAGCTCGGAGGGTGGAGGGACCCAGTACTTC.

This chain connects TRBV14 to TRBJ1-1; D is unclear. The germline CDR1 and CDR2 sequences are SGHDN and FVKESK. V lost 3 bases and J lost 3, with 8 bases in between. This CDR3 contains 13 residues. The CDR3 sequence is CASSQGEYTEAFF. The CDR3 DNA follows: TGTGCCAGCAGCCAGGGAGAGTACACTGAAGCTTTCTTT.

This clone was seen a single time. The rearrangement joins TRBV7-9 to TRBJ1-4, with TRBD1 identical over 8 bases. The CDR3 is made up of 14 amino acids. The V gene end was trimmed by 4 bases and the J gene end by 4 bases; junction bases not matched to a gene: 2. Germline values: CDR1 SEHNR, CDR2 FQNEAQ (reference sequence). CDR3: CASSSTGGNEKLFF. CDR3 coding DNA: TGTGCCAGCAGCTCAACAGGGGGTAATGAAAAACTGTTTTTT.

The chain carries TRBV5-4 and TRBJ2-7; the match to TRBD2 covers 8 bases. Germline values: CDR1 SGHNT, CDR2 YYREEE (reference sequence). The CDR3 covers 15 residues. V gave up 3 bases and J gave up 4 bases; unmatched junction bases: 9. The CDR3 sequence: CASSSHSGIVYEQYF. DNA of the CDR3: TGTGCCAGCAGCTCACATAGCGGGATAGTTTACGAGCAGTACTTC.

This clone was seen a handful of times. The V gene is TRBV5-1, the J gene TRBJ2-1, with TRBD2 identical over 8 bases. The V and J ends lost 6 bases and 4 bases, in that order; junction bases with no gene match: 6. The CDR3 has 14 residues. The V gene's germline CDR1 is SGHRS and CDR2 YFSETQ. As DNA, the CDR3 is TGCGCCAGCATCGGCGGGGGGCTATACAATGAGCAGTTCTTC. This encodes CASIGGGLYNEQFF.

In this sample, this clone turned up a few times. The rearrangement links TRBV7-9 to TRBJ1-5; the D gene is possibly TRBD1 (6 bases). The CDR3 contains 14 residues. Germline CDR1 SEHNR, CDR2 FQNEAQ (reference sequence). V lost 6 bases to trimming and J lost 7 bases, with 16 bases between them. Here the CDR3 reads CASSRSQGLQPQHF. The CDR3 nucleotides read TGTGCCAGCAGTCGATCACAGGGATTGCAGCCCCAGCATTTT.

This chain uses TRBV5-1 with TRBJ2-3; 7 nucleotides line up with TRBD1. With V trimmed by 2 bases and J by 1 base, 4 bases remained unmatched. The CDR3 runs 15 residues. The germline V gene encodes CDR1 SGHRS and CDR2 YFSETQ. The chain's CDR3 is CASSFGTVGTDTQYF. DNA for the CDR3: TGCGCCAGCAGCTTTGGGACAGTAGGCACAGATACGCAGTATTTT. Using reference TRBV5-1 and TRBJ2-3 for the parts outside the CDR3, the full variable domain is KAGVTQTPRYLIKTRGQQVTLSCSPISGHRSVSWYQQTPGQGLQFLFEYFSETQRNKGNFPGRFSGRQFSNSRSEMNVSTLELGDSALYLCASSFGTVGTDTQYFGPGTRLTVL.

The chain joins TRBV30 to TRBJ1-6; D is perhaps TRBD1 (6 bases). V was shortened by 4 bases and J by 0 bases, with 10 bases between the two germline ends. CDR1 and CDR2 (germline): GTSNPN, SVGIG (reference sequence). The CDR3 totals 15 residues. The CDR3 nucleotides read TGTGCCTGGAAGGCAGGGGCCTCCTATAATTCACCCCTCCACTTT. It encodes CAWKAGASYNSPLHF.

V is TRBV19 and J is TRBJ2-3; maybe TRBD2 (6 bases). The CDR3 runs 15 residues. Germline lookup yields CDR1 LNHDA and CDR2 SQIVND (reference sequence). Trimming left V 3 bases short and J 2 bases short, with 12 bases between. CDR3 sequence reads: CASSISRGFTDTQYF. Here the CDR3 DNA reads TGTGCCAGTAGTATCTCGCGGGGATTCACAGATACGCAGTATTTT.

The genes are TRBV5-1 and TRBJ1-4; TRBD1 might be the D (6 bases). Trimming removed 3 bases at V and 2 bases at J, with 14 bases between. CDR1 is SGHRS, CDR2 YFSETQ, per germline. The CDR3 loop spans 16 amino acids. The CDR3 DNA follows: TGCGCCAGCAGCTCCAATCCCAGGGGCACTAATGAAAAACTGTTTTTT. Protein product: CASSSNPRGTNEKLFF. Drawing the rest from reference TRBV5-1 and TRBJ1-4, the complete variable domain is KAGVTQTPRYLIKTRGQQVTLSCSPISGHRSVSWYQQTPGQGLQFLFEYFSETQRNKGNFPGRFSGRQFSNSRSEMNVSTLELGDSALYLCASSSNPRGTNEKLFFGSGTQLSVL.

The V call is TRBV6-1, the J call TRBJ2-5; D uncertain. V dropped 8 bases and J dropped 2 bases, with 15 bases sitting between them. The CDR3 sequence is 14 residues long. Germline V gives CDR1 MNHNS, CDR2 SASEGT. The CDR3 region has the DNA TGTGCCAGCGGCCAAATACCTGTTCAAGAGACCCAGTACTTC. It codes for CASGQIPVQETQYF.